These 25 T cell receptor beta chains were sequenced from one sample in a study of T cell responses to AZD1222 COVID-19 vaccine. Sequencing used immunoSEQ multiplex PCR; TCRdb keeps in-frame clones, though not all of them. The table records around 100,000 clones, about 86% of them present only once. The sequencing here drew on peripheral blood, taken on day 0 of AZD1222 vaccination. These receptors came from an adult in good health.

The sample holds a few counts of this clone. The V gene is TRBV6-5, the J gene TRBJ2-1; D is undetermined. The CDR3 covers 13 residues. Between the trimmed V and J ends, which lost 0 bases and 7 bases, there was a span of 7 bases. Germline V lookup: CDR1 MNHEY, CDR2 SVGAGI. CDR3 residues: CASSYSDRNEQFF. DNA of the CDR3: TGTGCCAGCAGTTACTCGGATCGGAATGAGCAGTTCTTC.

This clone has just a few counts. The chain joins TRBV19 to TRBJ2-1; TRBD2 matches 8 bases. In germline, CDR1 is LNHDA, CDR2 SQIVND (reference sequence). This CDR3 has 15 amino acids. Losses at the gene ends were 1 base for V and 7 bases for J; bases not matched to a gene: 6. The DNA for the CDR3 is TGTGCCAGTAGTATAGGGACTAGCTCTATGAATGAGCAGTTCTTC. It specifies CASSIGTSSMNEQFF.

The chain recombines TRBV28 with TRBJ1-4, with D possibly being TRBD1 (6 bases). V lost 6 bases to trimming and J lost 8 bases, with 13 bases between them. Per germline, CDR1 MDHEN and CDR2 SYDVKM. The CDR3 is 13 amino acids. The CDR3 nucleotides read TGTGCCAGCAGCCCCGGGGGGGGCGAAAAACTGTTTTTT. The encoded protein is CASSPGGGEKLFF.

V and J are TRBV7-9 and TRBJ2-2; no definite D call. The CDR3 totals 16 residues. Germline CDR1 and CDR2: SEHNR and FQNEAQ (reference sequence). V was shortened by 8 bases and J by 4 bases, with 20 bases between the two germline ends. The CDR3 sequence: CASPPQAVFGTGELFF. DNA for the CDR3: TGTGCCAGCCCCCCCCAGGCAGTCTTCGGCACCGGGGAGCTGTTTTTT. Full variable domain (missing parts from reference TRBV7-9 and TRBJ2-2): DTGVSQNPRHKITKRGQNVTFRCDPISEHNRLYWYRQTLGQGPEFLTYFQNEAQLEKSRLLSDRFSAERPKGSFSTLEIQRTEQGDSAMYLCASPPQAVFGTGELFFGEGSRLTVL.

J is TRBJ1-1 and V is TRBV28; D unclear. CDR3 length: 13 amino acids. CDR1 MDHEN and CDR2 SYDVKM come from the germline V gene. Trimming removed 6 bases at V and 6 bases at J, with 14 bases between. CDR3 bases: TGTGCCAGCAGGTCCACCTCTATACCTGAAGCTTTCTTT. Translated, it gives CASRSTSIPEAFF.

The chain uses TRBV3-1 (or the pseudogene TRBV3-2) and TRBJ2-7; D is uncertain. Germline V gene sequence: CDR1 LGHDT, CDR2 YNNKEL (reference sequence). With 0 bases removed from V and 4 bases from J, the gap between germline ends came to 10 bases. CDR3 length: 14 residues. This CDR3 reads CASSQDLDGYEQYF. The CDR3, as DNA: TGTGCCAGCAGCCAAGATCTCGACGGTTACGAGCAGTACTTC.

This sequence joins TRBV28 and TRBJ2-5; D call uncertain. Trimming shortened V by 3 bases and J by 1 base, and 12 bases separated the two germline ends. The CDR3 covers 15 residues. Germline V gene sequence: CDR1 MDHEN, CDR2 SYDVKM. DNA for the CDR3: TGTGCCAGCAGTTTCGTTAATATTGCCCAAGAGACCCAGTACTTC. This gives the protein CASSFVNIAQETQYF.

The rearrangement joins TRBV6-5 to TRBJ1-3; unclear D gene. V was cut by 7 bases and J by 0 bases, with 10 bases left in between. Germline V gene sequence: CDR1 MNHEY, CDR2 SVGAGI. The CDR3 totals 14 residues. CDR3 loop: CASTPESSGNTIYF. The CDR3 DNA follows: TGTGCCAGCACCCCGGAGAGCTCTGGAAACACCATATATTTT.

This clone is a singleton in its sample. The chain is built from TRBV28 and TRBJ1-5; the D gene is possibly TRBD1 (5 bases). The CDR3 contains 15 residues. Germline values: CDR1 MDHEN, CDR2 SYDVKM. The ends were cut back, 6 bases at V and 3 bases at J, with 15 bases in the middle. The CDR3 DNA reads TGTGCCAGCAGCACCGGCGGGGGGGTCAATCAGCCCCAGCATTTT. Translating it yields CASSTGGGVNQPQHF.

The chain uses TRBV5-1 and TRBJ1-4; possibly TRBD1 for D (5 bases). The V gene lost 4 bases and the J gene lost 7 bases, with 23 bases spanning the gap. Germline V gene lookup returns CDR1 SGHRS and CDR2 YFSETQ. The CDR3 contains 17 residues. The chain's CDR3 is CASSPGLIAGGSEKLFF. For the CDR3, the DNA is TGCGCCAGCAGCCCGGGACTTATCGCGGGTGGTTCTGAAAAACTGTTTTTT. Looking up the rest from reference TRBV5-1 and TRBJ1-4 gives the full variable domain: KAGVTQTPRYLIKTRGQQVTLSCSPISGHRSVSWYQQTPGQGLQFLFEYFSETQRNKGNFPGRFSGRQFSNSRSEMNVSTLELGDSALYLCASSPGLIAGGSEKLFFGSGTQLSVL.

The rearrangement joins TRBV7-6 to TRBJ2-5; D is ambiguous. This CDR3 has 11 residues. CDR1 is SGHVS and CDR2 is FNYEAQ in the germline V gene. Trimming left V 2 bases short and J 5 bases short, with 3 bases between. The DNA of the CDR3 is TGTGCCAGCAGCTTATCGGAGACCCAGTACTTC. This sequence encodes CASSLSETQYF.

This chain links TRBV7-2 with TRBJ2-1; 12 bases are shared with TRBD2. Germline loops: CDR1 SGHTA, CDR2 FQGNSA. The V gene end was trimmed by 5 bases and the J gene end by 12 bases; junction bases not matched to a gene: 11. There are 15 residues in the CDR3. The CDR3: CASSIRLAGDSGQFF. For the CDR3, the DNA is TGTGCCAGCAGCATCAGACTAGCGGGGGATAGTGGGCAGTTCTTC.

The CDR3 spells CASSPNTAVDYGYTF. CDR3 in DNA: TGTGCCAGCAGTCCCAACACAGCAGTAGACTATGGCTACACCTTC. The chain has TRBV6-5 and TRBJ1-2; no clear D gene. Germline CDR1 and CDR2: MNHEY and SVGAGI. The CDR3 loop spans 15 amino acids. Trimming cost V 5 bases and J 3 bases, with 16 bases left between them.

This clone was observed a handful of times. CDR3 sequence reads: CASSQSRGQPQHF. CDR3 nucleotides: TGTGCCAGCAGCCAATCTCGCGGTCAGCCCCAGCATTTT. The rearrangement links TRBV16 to TRBJ1-5; D ambiguous. This CDR3 is 13 amino acids long. The germline gives CDR1 KGHSY, CDR2 FQNENV. V lost 0 bases and J 6 bases, leaving 6 bases between the germline ends. Combining the CDR3 with reference TRBV16 and TRBJ1-5 gives the whole variable domain GEEVAQTPKHLVRGEGQKAKLYCAPIKGHSYVFWYQQVLKNEFKFLISFQNENVFDETGMPKERFSAKCLPNSPCSLEIQATKLEDSAVYFCASSQSRGQPQHFGDGTRLSIL.

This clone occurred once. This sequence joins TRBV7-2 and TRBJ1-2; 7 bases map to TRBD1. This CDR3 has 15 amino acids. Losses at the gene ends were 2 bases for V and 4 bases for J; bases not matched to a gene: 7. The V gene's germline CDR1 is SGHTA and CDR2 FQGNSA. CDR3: CASSLPGQSFYGYTF. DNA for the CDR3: TGTGCCAGCAGCTTACCGGGACAGTCGTTCTATGGCTACACCTTC. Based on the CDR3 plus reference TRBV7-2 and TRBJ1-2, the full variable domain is GAGVSQSPSNKVTEKGKDVELRCDPISGHTALYWYRQSLGQGLEFLIYFQGNSAPDKSGLPSDRFSAERTGGSVSTLTIQRTQQEDSAVYLCASSLPGQSFYGYTFGSGTRLTVV.

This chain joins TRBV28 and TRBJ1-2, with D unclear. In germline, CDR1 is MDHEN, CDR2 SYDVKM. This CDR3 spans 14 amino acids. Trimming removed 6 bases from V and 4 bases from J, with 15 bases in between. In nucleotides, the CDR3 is TGTGCCAGCAGCATCCGGGCCTGGGGCTATGGCTACACCTTC. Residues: CASSIRAWGYGYTF.

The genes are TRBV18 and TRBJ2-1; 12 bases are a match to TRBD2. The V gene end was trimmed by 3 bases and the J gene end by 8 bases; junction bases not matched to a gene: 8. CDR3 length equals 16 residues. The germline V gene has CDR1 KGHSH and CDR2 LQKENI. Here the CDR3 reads CASSPSLAGGDYEQFF. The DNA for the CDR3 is TGTGCCAGCTCACCGAGTCTAGCGGGAGGGGATTATGAGCAGTTCTTC.

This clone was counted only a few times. The chain's CDR3 is CASEPSRTLPYEQYF. The CDR3 DNA reads TGTGCCAGCGAACCAAGCAGGACCCTTCCCTACGAGCAGTACTTC. The chain couples TRBV5-5 to TRBJ2-7; D uncertain. V was cut by 7 bases and J by 2 bases, with 19 bases left in between. The CDR3 consists of 15 residues. The V gene's germline CDR1 is SGHKS and CDR2 YYEKEE (reference sequence).

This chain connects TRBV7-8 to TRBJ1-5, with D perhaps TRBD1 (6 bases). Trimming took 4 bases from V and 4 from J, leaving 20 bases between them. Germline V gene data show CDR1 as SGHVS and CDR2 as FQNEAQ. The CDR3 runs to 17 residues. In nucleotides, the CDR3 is TGTGCCAGCAGCTCCTCCGGGCAGGGGCCCACTAATCAGCCCCAGCATTTT. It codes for CASSSSGQGPTNQPQHF.

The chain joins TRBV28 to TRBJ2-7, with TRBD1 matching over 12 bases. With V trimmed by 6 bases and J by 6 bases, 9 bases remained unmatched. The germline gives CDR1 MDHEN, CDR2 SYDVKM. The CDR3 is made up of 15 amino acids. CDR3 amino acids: CASSTPGTGGAEQYF. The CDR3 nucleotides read TGTGCCAGCAGCACTCCCGGGACAGGGGGCGCCGAGCAGTACTTC.

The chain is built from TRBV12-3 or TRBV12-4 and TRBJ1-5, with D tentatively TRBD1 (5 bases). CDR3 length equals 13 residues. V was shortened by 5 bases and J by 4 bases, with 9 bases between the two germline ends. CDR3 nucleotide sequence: TGTGCCAGCAGTCGACAGAGGAATCAGCCCCAGCATTTT. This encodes CASSRQRNQPQHF.

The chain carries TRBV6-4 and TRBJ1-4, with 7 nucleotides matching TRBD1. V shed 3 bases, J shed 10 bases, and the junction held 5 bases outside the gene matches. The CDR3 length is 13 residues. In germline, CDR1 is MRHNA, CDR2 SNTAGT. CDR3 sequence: CASSEQGRGKLFF. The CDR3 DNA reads TGTGCCAGCAGTGAACAGGGGAGGGGAAAACTGTTTTTT.

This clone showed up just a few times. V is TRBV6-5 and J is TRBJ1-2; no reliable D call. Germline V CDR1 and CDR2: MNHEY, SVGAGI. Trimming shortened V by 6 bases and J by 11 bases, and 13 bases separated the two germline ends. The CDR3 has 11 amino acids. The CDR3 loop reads CASSNKKGYTF. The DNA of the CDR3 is TGTGCCAGCAGCAATAAGAAAGGTTACACCTTC.

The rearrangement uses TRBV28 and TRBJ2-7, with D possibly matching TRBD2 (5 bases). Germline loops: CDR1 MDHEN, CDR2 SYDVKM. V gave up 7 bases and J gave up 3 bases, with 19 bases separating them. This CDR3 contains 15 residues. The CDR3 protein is CASTGNSGYGYEQYF. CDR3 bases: TGTGCCAGCACGGGGAATTCGGGATACGGCTACGAGCAGTACTTC.

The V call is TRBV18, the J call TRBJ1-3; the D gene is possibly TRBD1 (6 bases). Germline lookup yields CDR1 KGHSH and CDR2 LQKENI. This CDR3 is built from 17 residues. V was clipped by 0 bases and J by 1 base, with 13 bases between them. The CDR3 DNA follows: TGTGCCAGCTCACCACCGACGGGGGCAGTTTCTGGAAACACCATATATTTT. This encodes CASSPPTGAVSGNTIYF.